A selection of T cell receptor beta chains follows, all from one sample in a study of T cells in Graves' hyperthyroidism and ophthalmopathy. From the multiplex PCR reads, TCRdb called clonotypes with MiXCR, one entry per CDR3 protein. The sample has a few hundred thousand distinct CDR3 sequences; about 15% are singletons. Sequencing input: blood. These TCRs come from a woman between 50 and 59 years old with Graves' hyperthyroidism. Each CDR3 is given with its conserved first and last residue. Each record gives: J gene, clone size, V gene, D gene, CDR3 protein, CDR3 DNA. A D gene is named only where the DNA matches it firmly. Only part of the rows carry a size: once, few, many, or a class if the clone is expanded.

j_call: TRBJ2-1
clone_size: .
v_call: TRBV12-5
d_call: TRBD2
cdr3_aa: CASGSGRTYNEQFF
cdr3_nt: TGTGCTAGTGGTAGCGGGAGGACCTACAATGAGCAGTTCTTC

j_call: TRBJ2-3
clone_size: many
v_call: TRBV7-2
d_call: TRBD2
cdr3_aa: CASSLWTSNTDTQYF
cdr3_nt: TGTGCCAGCAGCCTATGGACTAGCAACACAGATACGCAGTATTTT

j_call: TRBJ2-4
clone_size: .
v_call: TRBV6-5
d_call: .
cdr3_aa: CASRDYVAKNIQYF
cdr3_nt: TGTGCCAGCAGGGATTACGTAGCCAAAAACATTCAGTACTTC

j_call: TRBJ1-2
clone_size: many
v_call: TRBV7-9
d_call: TRBD1
cdr3_aa: CASSLTGGYGYTF
cdr3_nt: TGTGCCAGCAGTTTGACAGGGGGCTATGGCTACACCTTC

j_call: TRBJ2-7
clone_size: .
v_call: TRBV27
d_call: TRBD2
cdr3_aa: CASKPGLASSYEQYF
cdr3_nt: TGTGCCAGCAAACCGGGACTAGCGAGCTCCTACGAGCAGTACTTC

j_call: TRBJ1-1
clone_size: many
v_call: TRBV6-1
d_call: .
cdr3_aa: CASSDLGQANTEAFF
cdr3_nt: TGTGCCAGCAGTGACTTGGGACAAGCGAACACTGAAGCTTTCTTT

j_call: TRBJ2-7
clone_size: .
v_call: TRBV12-3/TRBV12-4
d_call: .
cdr3_aa: CASRPTVGETRPYEQYF
cdr3_nt: TGTGCCAGCAGGCCGACTGTAGGGGAGACCCGACCTTACGAGCAGTACTTC

j_call: TRBJ2-7
clone_size: many
v_call: TRBV4-1
d_call: .
cdr3_aa: CASSQDPTGTYEQYF
cdr3_nt: TGCGCCAGCAGCCAAGACCCGACAGGAACCTACGAGCAGTACTTC

j_call: TRBJ1-5
clone_size: .
v_call: TRBV19
d_call: .
cdr3_aa: CASSIGGHLQPQHF
cdr3_nt: TGTGCCAGTAGTATAGGGGGACATCTTCAGCCCCAGCATTTT

j_call: TRBJ2-3
clone_size: many
v_call: TRBV5-4
d_call: TRBD2
cdr3_aa: CASSLDGGRSTDTQYF
cdr3_nt: TGTGCCAGCAGCTTGGATGGCGGGAGAAGCACAGATACGCAGTATTTT

j_call: TRBJ2-2
clone_size: many
v_call: TRBV12-3/TRBV12-4
d_call: .
cdr3_aa: CATKKTRLLNTGELFF
cdr3_nt: TGTGCCACCAAAAAGACCCGTCTCCTTAACACCGGGGAGCTGTTTTTT

j_call: TRBJ2-3
clone_size: many
v_call: TRBV27
d_call: TRBD1
cdr3_aa: CASTSNRDRVTDTQYF
cdr3_nt: TGTGCCAGCACCTCGAACCGGGACAGGGTCACAGATACGCAGTATTTT

j_call: TRBJ2-7
clone_size: many
v_call: TRBV28
d_call: .
cdr3_aa: CASSTSGRIRYEQYF
cdr3_nt: TGTGCCAGCAGTACAAGCGGGCGGATACGGTACGAGCAGTACTTC